Included here is one T cell receptor beta chain sequence, with context. The data were produced by immunoSEQ multiplex PCR, yet TCRdb's version contains in-frame clones alone and is incomplete. The sample lists 250,000 or so clones; 86% were seen once. These data are taken from a study of blood T cell repertoires in COVID-19. CDR3 length: 17 residues. Deletions cut 1 base from V and 0 bases from J, with 13 bases between. Germline V gene data show CDR1 as LNHNV and CDR2 as YYDKDF (reference sequence). The chain joins TRBV15 to TRBJ1-3, with D perhaps matching TRBD1 (6 bases). Sequencing input: peripheral blood. This TCR was recovered from a man between 35 and 55 years old with active or convalescent COVID-19. The CDR3 reads CATSRGDQGYSGNTIYF. DNA of the CDR3: TGTGCCACCAGCAGAGGGGACCAGGGGTACTCTGGAAACACCATATATTTT.